Below, 26 T cell receptor beta chains from the same sample are listed, as sequenced in a study of metastatic and nonmetastatic thyroid tumors. TCRdb redid the clone calls on the PCR reads using MiXCR. The data show approximately 38,000 clones, with 30% to 40% seen just once and about 16% held by the top ten. Each patient went into thyroid surgery without having received any treatment. Sequencing was carried out using tumor tissue. These receptor sequences come from a female donor with papillary thyroid cancer or a benign thyroid nodule (not recorded which). Some clones in this sample may be carry-over from other donors' samples.

Here the CDR3 DNA reads TGTGCCACCAGCCCAAGGGGGACAACCACCGGGGAGCTGTTTTTT. Its protein product is CATSPRGTTTGELFF. The V call is TRBV15, the J call TRBJ2-2; D may be TRBD1 (6 bases). Germline V gene lookup returns CDR1 LNHNV and CDR2 YYDKDF (reference sequence). The CDR3 consists of 15 residues. Deletions cut 5 bases from V and 4 bases from J, with 14 bases between.

This sequence joins TRBV7-9 and TRBJ1-4; D unclear. CDR1 and CDR2 (germline): SEHNR, FQNEAQ (reference sequence). The CDR3 sequence is 14 residues long. V lost 2 bases to trimming and J lost 3 bases, with 7 bases between them. CDR3 loop: CASSLSRANEKLFF. CDR3 nucleotides: TGTGCCAGCAGCTTATCACGGGCTAATGAAAAACTGTTTTTT.

The chain has TRBV30 and TRBJ1-1; the D is unclear. Between the trimmed V and J ends, which lost 0 bases and 4 bases, there was a span of 6 bases. In germline, CDR1 is GTSNPN, CDR2 SVGIG (reference sequence). The CDR3 loop spans 12 amino acids. CDR3 residues: CAWSVPFTEAFF. CDR3 sequence (DNA): TGTGCCTGGAGTGTACCGTTCACTGAAGCTTTCTTT.

The chain has TRBV6-1 and TRBJ1-1, with D tentatively TRBD1 (5 bases). The CDR3 extends over 13 amino acids. The ends were cut back, 4 bases at V and 6 bases at J, with 12 bases in the middle. Looked up from germline, CDR1 is MNHNS and CDR2 is SASEGT. Written as DNA, the CDR3 is TGTGCCAGCAGTGTCCCTCCGGGGGCTGAAGCTTTCTTT. Translated, it gives CASSVPPGAEAFF.

V and J are TRBV19 and TRBJ2-1; D is unresolved. V lost 2 bases and J lost 5, with 10 bases in between. The CDR3 has 14 amino acids. Per the germline V gene, CDR1 is LNHDA and CDR2 is SQIVND (reference sequence). CDR3 in DNA: TGTGCCAGTAGTATAAGGCCCGCCGACAATGAGCAGTTCTTC. Translating it yields CASSIRPADNEQFF. The full variable domain, its missing parts supplied by reference TRBV19 and TRBJ2-1, is DGGITQSPKYLFRKEGQNVTLSCEQNLNHDAMYWYRQDPGQGLRLIYYSQIVNDFQKGDIAEGYSVSREKKESFPLTVTSAQKNPTAFYLCASSIRPADNEQFFGPGTRLTVL.

The genes are TRBV6-1 and TRBJ2-7; D is ambiguous. There are 15 residues in the CDR3. V lost 3 bases to trimming and J lost 6 bases, with 18 bases between them. Looked up from germline, CDR1 is MNHNS and CDR2 is SASEGT. DNA of the CDR3: TGTGCCAGCAGTGACTGGGCGGCCCCCCACCTCGAGCAGTACTTC. Translating it yields CASSDWAAPHLEQYF.

This chain joins TRBV7-9 and TRBJ2-7, with TRBD1 identical over 9 bases. J was trimmed by 2 bases and V by 5 bases; bases with no gene match: 7. The CDR3 extends over 15 amino acids. Germline V gene data show CDR1 as SEHNR and CDR2 as FQNEAQ (reference sequence). CDR3 region: CASSTDRGKPYEQYF. DNA for the CDR3: TGTGCCAGCAGCACTGACAGGGGGAAACCCTACGAGCAGTACTTC.

The V and J genes are TRBV20-1 and TRBJ1-1; D gene uncertain. The CDR3 sequence is 14 residues long. Germline lookup yields CDR1 DFQATT and CDR2 SNEGSKA (reference sequence). V was clipped by 3 bases and J by 3 bases, with 14 bases between them. The CDR3 region has the DNA TGCAGTGCTAGGGATCCAAAGGCCGACACTGAAGCTTTCTTT. This encodes CSARDPKADTEAFF.

V usage is TRBV19 and J usage is TRBJ1-5; TRBD1 is a possible D gene (6 bases). The CDR3 consists of 14 residues. Germline V gene sequence: CDR1 LNHDA, CDR2 SQIVND (reference sequence). V was cut by 5 bases and J by 7 bases, with 15 bases left in between. In DNA form, the CDR3 reads TGTGCCAGTAGTGAACAGGGTAGGGGACAGCCCCAGCATTTT. This encodes CASSEQGRGQPQHF.

In this sample, this clone turned up once. The V call is TRBV20-1, the J call TRBJ2-7; 9 bases are shared with TRBD2. The V gene end was trimmed by 6 bases and the J gene end by 2 bases; junction bases not matched to a gene: 5. CDR1 and CDR2 (germline): DFQATT, SNEGSKA (reference sequence). The CDR3 covers 13 residues. The CDR3 coding sequence is TGCAGTGCACTAGCGGGCGGGACCTACGAGCAGTACTTC. Protein sequence: CSALAGGTYEQYF.

The chain uses TRBV4-3 and TRBJ2-6, with 8 bases aligning to TRBD1. V lost 2 bases, J lost 1 base, and 7 bases stayed unmatched. Germline assignment: CDR1 LGHNA and CDR2 YSLEER. CDR3 size: 18 residues. CDR3 nucleotides: TGCGCCAGCAGCCAAACCGGGACAGGAGTTTCTGGGGCCAACGTCCTGACTTTC. Amino acid sequence: CASSQTGTGVSGANVLTF.

The rearrangement uses TRBV6-2 or TRBV6-3 and TRBJ2-1; D perhaps matches TRBD2 (6 bases). The V gene lost 0 bases and the J gene lost 12 bases, with 12 bases spanning the gap. Per germline, CDR1 MNHEY and CDR2 SVGEGT. The CDR3 sequence is 13 residues long. The CDR3 loop reads CASSYSWSEGQFF. CDR3 coding DNA: TGTGCCAGCAGTTACTCTTGGTCGGAGGGGCAGTTCTTC.

The V gene is TRBV20-1, the J gene TRBJ1-5; 7 nucleotides align to TRBD1. The V segment lost 1 base and the J segment 1 base; nucleotides outside the gene matches: 7. Germline V CDR1 and CDR2: DFQATT, SNEGSKA (reference sequence). The length of the CDR3 is 16 residues. The CDR3 DNA follows: TGCAGTGCTAGAGTAGGGGGGGACAGAAGCAATCAGCCCCAGCATTTT. Its protein product is CSARVGGDRSNQPQHF.

The rearrangement uses TRBV6-1 and TRBJ1-3; TRBD1 is a possible D gene (6 bases). V was cut by 1 base and J by 2 bases, with 9 bases left in between. Germline assignment: CDR1 MNHNS and CDR2 SASEGT. The length of the CDR3 is 15 residues. CDR3 sequence reads: CASSEEEGAGNTIYF. As DNA, the CDR3 is TGTGCCAGCAGTGAAGAAGAGGGGGCTGGAAACACCATATATTTT.

V gene TRBV18 combines with J gene TRBJ2-2; maybe TRBD1 (6 bases). From germline, CDR1 is KGHSH and CDR2 LQKENI. V lost 6 bases and J 4 bases, leaving 15 bases between the germline ends. The CDR3 covers 15 residues. CDR3 coding DNA: TGTGCCAGCTCTCGGCCGCAGGGGACCACCGGGGAGCTGTTTTTT. Encoded protein: CASSRPQGTTGELFF.

The chain couples TRBV27 to TRBJ1-1, with 7 bases identical to TRBD1. Trimming removed 8 bases from V and 9 bases from J; junction bases left unmatched: 3. The length of the CDR3 is 10 residues. Germline V lookup: CDR1 MNHEY, CDR2 SMNVEV (reference sequence). This CDR3 reads CASGRGQAFF. DNA for the CDR3: TGTGCCAGCGGAAGGGGGCAAGCTTTCTTT.

This clone was observed a handful of times. V gene TRBV20-1 combines with J gene TRBJ2-1, with D uncertain. This CDR3 contains 13 residues. Trimming shortened V by 0 bases and J by 6 bases, and 9 bases separated the two germline ends. Germline assignment: CDR1 DFQATT and CDR2 SNEGSKA (reference sequence). CDR3 protein: CSAREAGTNEQFF. The DNA for the CDR3 is TGCAGTGCTAGAGAGGCAGGAACCAATGAGCAGTTCTTC.

This sequence joins TRBV6-4 and TRBJ2-2; TRBD2 matches 7 bases. The CDR3 is 15 residues long. Germline trimming cut 3 bases from V and 7 bases from J; bases unmatched to any gene: 8. Per the germline V gene, CDR1 is MRHNA and CDR2 is SNTAGT. CDR3 protein: CASSEVAGAVGELFF. For the CDR3, the DNA is TGTGCCAGCAGTGAGGTGGCGGGAGCGGTCGGGGAGCTGTTTTTT.

There are a few counts of this clone. This chain joins TRBV19 and TRBJ1-2; 9 positions agree with TRBD1. With V trimmed by 5 bases and J by 9 bases, 13 bases remained unmatched. Per germline, CDR1 LNHDA and CDR2 SQIVND (reference sequence). The length of the CDR3 is 15 residues. DNA for the CDR3: TGTGCCAGTAGTGATTGGTACAGGGGGCTTACTCGCTACACCTTC. Amino acids: CASSDWYRGLTRYTF. Full variable domain (outside the CDR3, taken from reference TRBV19 and TRBJ1-2): DGGITQSPKYLFRKEGQNVTLSCEQNLNHDAMYWYRQDPGQGLRLIYYSQIVNDFQKGDIAEGYSVSREKKESFPLTVTSAQKNPTAFYLCASSDWYRGLTRYTFGSGTRLTVV.

The gene calls are TRBV20-1 and TRBJ1-4; D not certain. Germline loops: CDR1 DFQATT, CDR2 SNEGSKA (reference sequence). This CDR3 is 14 amino acids long. V dropped 0 bases and J dropped 0 bases, with 5 bases sitting between them. CDR3 coding DNA: TGCAGTGCTAGAGACAGGTCAACTAATGAAAAACTGTTTTTT. Translated, it gives CSARDRSTNEKLFF.

In this sample, this clone turned up a few times. The chain combines TRBV7-8 with TRBJ2-2; D remains unclear. Deletions cut 1 base from V and 8 bases from J, with 8 bases between. This CDR3 has 13 residues. Germline V gene sequence: CDR1 SGHVS, CDR2 FQNEAQ. CDR3: CASSLGGLGELFF. As DNA, the CDR3 is TGTGCCAGCAGCTTAGGGGGTTTGGGGGAGCTGTTTTTT.

In this sample, this clone turned up many times. CDR3 sequence reads: CASSLGQGLHF. In nucleotides, the CDR3 is TGTGCCAGCAGTCTCGGACAGGGCCTCCACTTT. V usage is TRBV6-1 and J usage is TRBJ1-6; 8 positions match TRBD1. The CDR3 is 11 residues long. Germline values: CDR1 MNHNS, CDR2 SASEGT. The V and J ends lost 5 bases and 15 bases, in that order; junction bases with no gene match: 3.

This chain joins TRBV6-1 and TRBJ2-1; D remains ambiguous. V shed 7 bases and J shed 4 bases, with 11 bases lying between them. CDR3 length: 13 amino acids. Germline-derived CDR1 and CDR2 are MNHNS and SASEGT. The CDR3 DNA reads TGTGCCAGCAACTACTTCGCTTACAATGAGCAGTTCTTC. Protein product: CASNYFAYNEQFF.

CDR3 sequence: CASRPTGPLLHF. CDR3 nucleotides: TGTGCCAGCAGACCGACCGGGCCCCTACTCCACTTT. This chain joins TRBV6-1 and TRBJ1-6, with unresolved D. Between the trimmed V and J ends, which lost 6 bases and 16 bases, there was a span of 16 bases. The CDR3 spans 12 residues. Looked up from germline, CDR1 is MNHNS and CDR2 is SASEGT.

V is TRBV28 and J is TRBJ2-2; 11 bases are a match to TRBD2. Looked up from germline, CDR1 is MDHEN and CDR2 is SYDVKM. This CDR3 spans 15 amino acids. Unmatched junction bases numbered 5, after V lost 6 bases and J lost 5 bases. CDR3 amino acids: CASRRTSGSTGELFF. CDR3 DNA sequence: TGTGCCAGCAGAAGAACTAGCGGGAGTACCGGGGAGCTGTTTTTT. Together with reference TRBV28 and TRBJ2-2, the CDR3 gives the full variable domain: DVKVTQSSRYLVKRTGEKVFLECVQDMDHENMFWYRQDPGLGLRLIYFSYDVKMKEKGDIPEGYSVSREKKERFSLILESASTNQTSMYLCASRRTSGSTGELFFGEGSRLTVL.

This clone was seen a handful of times. A junction end diverges from the germline sequence, so it may reflect a read error. V gene TRBV6-2 or TRBV6-3 combines with J gene TRBJ2-1; no reliable D call. The CDR3 extends over 16 amino acids. Germline V lookup: CDR1 MNHEY, CDR2 SVGEGT. DNA for the CDR3: TGTGCCAGCAGTACGAGACTCCCTCAGGCCTACAATGAGCAGCTCTTC. Translated, it gives CASSTRLPQAYNEQLF.